This T cell receptor beta chain comes out of a study of blood T cell repertoires in COVID-19. About the research overall: Samples taken during acute and convalescent COVID-19 were collected in the United States, Italy and Spain. The cDNA or gDNA used as material had been derived from T cells, B-cell-depleted T cells, or PBMCs.

Only in-frame clones appear in the TCRdb table, and some are missing; sequencing was by immunoSEQ multiplex PCR. The sample includes about 99,000 clones, 70% to 90% seen only once; the top ten take approximately 3%. CDR1 LGHDT and CDR2 YNNKEL come from the germline V gene (reference sequence). Trimming left V 3 bases short and J 5 bases short, with 13 bases between. This CDR3 comprises 14 residues. The chain is built from TRBV3-1 (or the pseudogene TRBV3-2) and TRBJ1-2, with D maybe TRBD1 (6 bases). The sequencing input was peripheral blood. The source is a man aged 50 to 60 in a cohort sampled during active COVID-19. The CDR3 sequence: CASSHRGQTYGYTF. In nucleotides, the CDR3 is TGTGCCAGCAGCCATAGAGGACAGACTTATGGCTACACCTTC.